This T cell receptor (beta chain) originates from a study of Ad26.COV2.S vaccination and SARS-CoV-2 variants. Study information: Ad26.COV2.S shots went into the muscle once or twice, 56 days apart.

Profiling relied on immunoSEQ multiplex PCR, and the TCRdb table lists in-frame clones only, not all of them. The table records some 390,000 clones, about nine tenths of them present only once. Treatment meaning: roughly 18 received Ad26.COV2.S at low or high dose, single or two shots; roughly five received placebo; per-sample allocation not given. Day 63 following the first vaccine or placebo injection was when the samples were taken. About this clone itself: Its antigen is as yet unknown. Other DNA variants within this sample encode the same CDR3.

Study-level findings and limits: Estimates derived from TCR breadth and depth analyses may have underestimated total T cell responses. People given the vaccine had a wider spike-specific TCR breadth than placebo recipients did.

Germline V gene sequence: CDR1 SGHTA, CDR2 FQGTGA. Trimming shortened V by 4 bases and J by 5 bases, and 11 bases separated the two germline ends. The CDR3 spans 13 residues. The chain is built from TRBV7-3 and TRBJ1-1; D is unclear. The sample consisted of peripheral blood, taken in a trial of Ad26.COV2.S vaccine versus placebo. The TCR sequence derives from a person aged 18-60 years who received the Ad26.COV2.S COVID-19 vaccine or a placebo. CDR3 loop: CASSSGPNTEAFF. The CDR3 DNA sequence: TGTGCCAGCAGCTCAGGACCGAATACTGAAGCTTTCTTT.